This record covers a single T cell receptor (beta chain). The sample carries other DNA sequences with the same CDR3. The entry originates in a study of shared clonotypes between healthy human individuals. Study context: The cohort had two women and a few men, ages 18 to 49.

Terminally differentiated effector memory CD45RA+ cells were excluded by CCR7 positive selection of CD45RO-negative cells. CDR1 and CDR2 from the germline V gene are MNHEY and SVGAGI. The CDR3 length is 13 residues. The V gene lost 0 bases and the J gene lost 2 bases, with 4 bases spanning the gap. Produced via immunoSEQ multiplex PCR; TCRdb's table is partial and in-frame only. The data show some 1,900,000 clones, approximately 95% seen once. This sequence was found in a man aged 18 to 35 in good health. What was sequenced was naive CD8+ T cells sorted from blood. V is TRBV6-5 and J is TRBJ1-2; D is unresolved. Here the CDR3 DNA reads TGTGCCAGCAGTTACTCGGCGAACTATGGCTACACCTTC. It specifies CASSYSANYGYTF.